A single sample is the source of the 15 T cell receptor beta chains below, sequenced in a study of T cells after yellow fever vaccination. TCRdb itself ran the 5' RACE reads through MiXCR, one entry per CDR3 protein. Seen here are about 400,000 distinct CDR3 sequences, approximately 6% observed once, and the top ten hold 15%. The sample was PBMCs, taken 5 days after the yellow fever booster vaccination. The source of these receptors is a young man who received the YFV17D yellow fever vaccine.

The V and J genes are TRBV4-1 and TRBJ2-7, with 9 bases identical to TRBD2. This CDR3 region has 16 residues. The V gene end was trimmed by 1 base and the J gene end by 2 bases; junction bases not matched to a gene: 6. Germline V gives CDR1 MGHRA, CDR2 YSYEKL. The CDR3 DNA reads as TGCGCCAGCAGCCAAGTACTAGCGGGCGCTACCTACGAGCAGTACTTC. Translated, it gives CASSQVLAGATYEQYF.

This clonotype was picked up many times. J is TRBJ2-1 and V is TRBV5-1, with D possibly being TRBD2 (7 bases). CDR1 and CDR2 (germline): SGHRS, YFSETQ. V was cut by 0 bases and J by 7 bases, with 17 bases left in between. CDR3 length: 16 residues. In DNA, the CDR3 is TGCGCCAGCAGCTTGGCTCCCCCAGGGAGGGGGAATGAGCAGTTCTTC. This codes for CASSLAPPGRGNEQFF.

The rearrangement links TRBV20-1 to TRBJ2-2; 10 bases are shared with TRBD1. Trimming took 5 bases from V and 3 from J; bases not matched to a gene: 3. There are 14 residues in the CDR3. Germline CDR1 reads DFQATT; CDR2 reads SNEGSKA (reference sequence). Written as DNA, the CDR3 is TGCAGTGCTTTGGGACAGGGGTACACCGGGGAGCTGTTTTTT. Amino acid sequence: CSALGQGYTGELFF.

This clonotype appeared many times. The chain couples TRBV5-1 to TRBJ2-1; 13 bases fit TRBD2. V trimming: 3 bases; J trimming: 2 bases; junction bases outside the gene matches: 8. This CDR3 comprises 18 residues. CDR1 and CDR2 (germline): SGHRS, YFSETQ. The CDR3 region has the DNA TGCGCCAGCAGCTCCGGACTAGCGGGAGCCCCCACCTACAATGAGCAGTTCTTC. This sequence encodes CASSSGLAGAPTYNEQFF.

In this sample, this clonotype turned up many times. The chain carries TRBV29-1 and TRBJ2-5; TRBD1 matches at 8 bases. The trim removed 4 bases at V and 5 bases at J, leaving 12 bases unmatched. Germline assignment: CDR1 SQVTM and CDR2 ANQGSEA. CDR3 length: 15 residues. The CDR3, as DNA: TGCAGCGTTGGGACGGTAACAGGGGGTGAGGAGACCCAGTACTTC. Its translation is CSVGTVTGGEETQYF.

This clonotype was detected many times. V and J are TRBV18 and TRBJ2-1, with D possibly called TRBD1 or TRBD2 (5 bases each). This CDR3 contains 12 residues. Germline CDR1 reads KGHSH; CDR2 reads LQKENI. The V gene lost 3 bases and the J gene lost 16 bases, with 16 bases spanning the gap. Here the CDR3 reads CASSPQGPGTFF. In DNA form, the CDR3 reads TGTGCCAGCTCACCGCAAGGTCCGGGGACCTTCTTC.

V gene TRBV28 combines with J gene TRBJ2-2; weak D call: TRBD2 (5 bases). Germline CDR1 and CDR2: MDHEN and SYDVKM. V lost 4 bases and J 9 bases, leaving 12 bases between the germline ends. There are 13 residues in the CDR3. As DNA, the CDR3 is TGTGCCAGCAGTTCTCAGCGGTCTCGGGAGCTGTTTTTT. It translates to CASSSQRSRELFF.

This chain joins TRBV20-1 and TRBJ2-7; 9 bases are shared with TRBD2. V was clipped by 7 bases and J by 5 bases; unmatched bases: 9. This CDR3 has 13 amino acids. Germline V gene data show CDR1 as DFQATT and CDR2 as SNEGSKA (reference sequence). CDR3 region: CSGSSLAGHEQYF. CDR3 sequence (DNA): TGCAGTGGGAGTTCGCTAGCGGGACACGAGCAGTACTTC.

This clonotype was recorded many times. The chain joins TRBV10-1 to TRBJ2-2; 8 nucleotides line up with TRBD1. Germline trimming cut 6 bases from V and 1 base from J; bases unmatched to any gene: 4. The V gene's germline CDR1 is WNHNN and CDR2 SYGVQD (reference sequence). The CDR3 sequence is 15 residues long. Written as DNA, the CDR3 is TGCGCCAGCAGAACCGGGACAGGGAACACCGGGGAGCTGTTTTTT. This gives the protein CASRTGTGNTGELFF.

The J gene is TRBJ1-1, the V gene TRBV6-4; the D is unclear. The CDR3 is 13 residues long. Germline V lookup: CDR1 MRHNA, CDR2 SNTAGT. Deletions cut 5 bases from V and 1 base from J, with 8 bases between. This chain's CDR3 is CASSQTANTEAFF. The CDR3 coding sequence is TGTGCCAGCAGTCAGACGGCGAACACTGAAGCTTTCTTT.

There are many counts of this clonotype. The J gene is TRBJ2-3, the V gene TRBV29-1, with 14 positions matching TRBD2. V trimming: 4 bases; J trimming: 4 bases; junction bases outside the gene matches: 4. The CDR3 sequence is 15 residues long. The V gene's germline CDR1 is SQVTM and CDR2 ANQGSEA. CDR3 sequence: CSVAQTSGRADTQYF. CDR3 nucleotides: TGCAGCGTTGCCCAGACTAGCGGGAGGGCAGATACGCAGTATTTT.

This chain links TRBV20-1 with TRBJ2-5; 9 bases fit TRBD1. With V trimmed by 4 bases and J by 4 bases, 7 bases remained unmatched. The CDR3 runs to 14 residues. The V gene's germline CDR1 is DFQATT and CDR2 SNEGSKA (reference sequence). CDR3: CSATTGGGGETQYF. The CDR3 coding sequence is TGCAGTGCTACCACAGGGGGCGGTGGAGAGACCCAGTACTTC.

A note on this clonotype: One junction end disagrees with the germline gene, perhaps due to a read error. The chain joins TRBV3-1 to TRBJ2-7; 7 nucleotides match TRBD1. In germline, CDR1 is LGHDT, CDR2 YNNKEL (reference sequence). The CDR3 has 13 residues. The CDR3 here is CASSYRDSHNYSF. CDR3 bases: TGTGCCAGCAGCTACCGGGACAGTCACAATTATTCCTTC.

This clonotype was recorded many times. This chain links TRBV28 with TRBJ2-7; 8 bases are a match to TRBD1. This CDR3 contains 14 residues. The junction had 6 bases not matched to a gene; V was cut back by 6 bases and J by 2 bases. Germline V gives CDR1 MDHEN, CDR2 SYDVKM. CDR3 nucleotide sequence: TGTGCCAGCAGCTTACAGGGGGGTACCTACGAGCAGTACTTC. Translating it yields CASSLQGGTYEQYF.

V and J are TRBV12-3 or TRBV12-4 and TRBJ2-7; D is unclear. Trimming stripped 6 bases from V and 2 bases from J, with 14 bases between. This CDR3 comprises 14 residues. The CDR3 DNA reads TGTGCCAGCAGACCCCGCCGGGCCCCCTACGAGCAGTACTTC. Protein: CASRPRRAPYEQYF.